This T cell receptor beta chain was sequenced for a study of blood T cell repertoires in COVID-19. About the research overall: T cells, B-cell-depleted T cells, or PBMCs provided the cDNA or gDNA that served as material.

The germline V gene has CDR1 MGHRA and CDR2 YSYEKL. The germline V and J ends were trimmed by 2 bases and 9 bases, with 8 bases remaining between them. The CDR3 loop spans 11 amino acids. Some clones are missing from TCRdb's copy, which holds only in-frame ones; the method was immunoSEQ multiplex PCR. The repertoire holds 300,000 or so clones, with roughly nine tenths as singletons. Sequencing was carried out using PBMCs or T cells enriched from blood (not recorded which). The chain has TRBV4-1 and TRBJ2-7, with D possibly TRBD1 on 6 matching bases. The origin of this receptor is a woman in her 50s who had been exposed to COVID-19. The CDR3 bases are TGCGCCAGCAGCCAAACAGGGCCGCAGTACTTC. Translated, it gives CASSQTGPQYF.